The rows below give T cell receptor beta chains drawn from one sample of a study of cytomegalovirus exposure and HLA in healthy donors. Here immunoSEQ multiplex PCR was the method, and the copy in TCRdb shows in-frame clones only, minus some. Of 160,000 or so clones in the sample, roughly 85% were seen once. What was sequenced was PBMCs. These receptors originate from a woman aged 45-65 years in good health and CMV-seronegative. Both conserved end residues are part of each CDR3. A D gene is named only where the DNA matches it firmly. A clone size is listed for some rows: how often the clone was seen (once, few, many), or a class if it is expanded.

CDR3 DNA	CDR3 protein	D gene	J gene	CDR3 length	clone size	V gene
TGTGCCAGCAGCCCTCCCCCCTTCGGAGCCTACGAGCAGTACTTC	CASSPPPFGAYEQYF	.	TRBJ2-7	15	.	TRBV7-2
TGTGCCAGCAGACAGAGTAGGAATCAGCCCCAGCATTTT	CASRQSRNQPQHF	.	TRBJ1-5	13	.	TRBV6-5
TGCGCCAGCAGCCTCCTAGCTCCGGGACAGGGGGCTTTTGATGAGCAGTTCTTC	CASSLLAPGQGAFDEQFF	TRBD1	TRBJ2-1	18	.	TRBV4-1
TGTGCCAGCGCGACAGTTGCGAATTCACCCCTCCACTTT	CASATVANSPLHF	.	TRBJ1-6	13	.	TRBV27
TGTGCCAGCACCCTCAGAGGCGGGGGCTTATCCGTGACCCAGTACTTC	CASTLRGGGLSVTQYF	.	TRBJ2-5	16	.	TRBV6-6
TGTGCCAGCAGCTTTCCTAACAGGCCTCTGGGGTTCTTC	CASSFPNRPLGFF	.	TRBJ2-1	13	once	TRBV7-9
TGTGCCAGCAGAGCGGGAAATAGCAATCAGCCCCAGCATTTT	CASRAGNSNQPQHF	.	TRBJ1-5	14	.	TRBV6-6
TGTGCCTGGAGTGTATTTACCGGGACAGGGGCCTACGAGCAGTACTTC	CAWSVFTGTGAYEQYF	TRBD1	TRBJ2-7	16	.	TRBV30
TGCGCCAGCAGCTTAGGGCGGGGAGAGGATACGCAGTATTTT	CASSLGRGEDTQYF	.	TRBJ2-3	14	.	TRBV5-1
TGTGCCAGCAGGGGCGGGTCCGGGGATAATTCACCCCTCCACTTT	CASRGGSGDNSPLHF	.	TRBJ1-6	15	.	TRBV28
TGTGCCAGCAGCCCCCCCCGGCGCGGCACCGGGGAGCTGTTTTTT	CASSPPRRGTGELFF	.	TRBJ2-2	15	.	TRBV7-2
TGTGCCAGCTCACCAACTGATTCCTACGAGCAGTACTTC	CASSPTDSYEQYF	.	TRBJ2-7	13	few	TRBV18
TGCGCCAGCAGCTTGGTGGCAGGTAGCTCCTACGAGCAGTACTTC	CASSLVAGSSYEQYF	.	TRBJ2-7	15	.	TRBV5-1
TGTGCCAGCTCACCACCGCGCTCTCGGGGGGACACTGAAGCTTTCTTT	CASSPPRSRGDTEAFF	.	TRBJ1-1	16	.	TRBV18
TGTGCCAGCAGCGTTGGGAAGTGGGGGGACGGATACAATGAGCAGTTCTTC	CASSVGKWGDGYNEQFF	.	TRBJ2-1	17	.	TRBV9
TGTGCCAGCAGCCCAGGACAGGGGGAGACCCAGTACTTC	CASSPGQGETQYF	TRBD1	TRBJ2-5	13	.	TRBV11-2
TGTGCCAGCAGCAAGACAGGGGGCAATGAAAAACTGTTTTTT	CASSKTGGNEKLFF	TRBD1	TRBJ1-4	14	few	TRBV27
TGTGCCAGCAGGAGGAAGTCCGGGGAGCTGTTTTTT	CASRRKSGELFF	.	TRBJ2-2	12	.	TRBV6-5
TGTGCCAGCAGTTCCCTAGGGCGGGACAGGGGGCCACGGCCCCAGCATTTT	CASSSLGRDRGPRPQHF	TRBD1	TRBJ1-5	17	.	TRBV27
TGTGCCAGCAGCTTAAATCTAGCGGGGGTTAGTGAGCAGTTCTTC	CASSLNLAGVSEQFF	TRBD2	TRBJ2-1	15	.	TRBV11-3
TGTTCCAGCGCAGGTATGAACACTGAAGCTTTCTTT	CSSAGMNTEAFF	.	TRBJ1-1	12	.	TRBV7-9
TGTGCCAGCAGCCCGGAGACCGGGACAGCCCCCGCAAAACTGTTTTTT	CASSPETGTAPAKLFF	TRBD1	TRBJ1-4	16	.	TRBV5-4
TGTGCCAGTAGCGCGAGTATGCTGGGCAGCCGGTGGTACACCTTC	CASSASMLGSRWYTF	.	TRBJ1-2	15	.	TRBV19
TGTGCCGGCCGAGACGGGGAGACCCAGTACTTC	CAGRDGETQYF	.	TRBJ2-5	11	.	TRBV2
TGCGCCAGCGGGCCGGGGTATGGCTACACCTTC	CASGPGYGYTF	.	TRBJ1-2	11	.	TRBV5-1
TGTGCCAGCAGCCCGACAGGGAATCGGAAGTTCTTC	CASSPTGNRKFF	TRBD1	TRBJ2-1	12	.	TRBV7-9
TGCGCCAGCAGCTTTGCCAGGACAGGGCCGGCTCAAAAACTGTTTTTT	CASSFARTGPAQKLFF	TRBD1	TRBJ1-4	16	.	TRBV5-1